The rows below give T cell receptor beta chains drawn from one sample of a study of early T cells in non-severe SARS-CoV-2 infection. TCRdb re-analysed the 5' RACE reads in MiXCR, keeping a single row per CDR3 protein. The sample includes fewer than 70,000 distinct CDR3 sequences, roughly 4.8% of them seen just once. Sequenced material: whole blood, taken at baseline. These receptor sequences come from an adult who was a healthcare worker with PCR-confirmed SARS-CoV-2 infection or an uninfected control (not recorded which). The donor label of this sample is uncertain. The CDR3 runs from the conserved cysteine through the conserved F or W. The D gene is left open where the match is weak. The size entry is marked missing in some rows and otherwise reads once, few, many or a size class.

CASSLAHNQPQHF | TGTGCCAGCAGCTTAGCCCATAATCAGCCCCAGCATTTT | many | . | TRBJ1-5 | TRBV11-2
CASSLAGSSGYYNEQFF | TGTGCCAGCAGCTTAGCGGGGTCTAGCGGATATTACAATGAGCAGTTCTTC | many | TRBD2 | TRBJ2-1 | TRBV7-2
CASSPPLGTDTQYF | TGTGCCAGCTCACCCCCCTTGGGCACAGATACGCAGTATTTT | few | . | TRBJ2-3 | TRBV18
CASSLGGVYEQYF | TGTGCCAGCAGTTTGGGAGGGGTCTACGAGCAGTACTTC | . | TRBD2 | TRBJ2-7 | TRBV12-3/TRBV12-4
CASSLIGARSYEQYF | TGTGCCAGCAGCTTAATAGGGGCGAGGTCCTACGAGCAGTACTTC | few | . | TRBJ2-7 | TRBV7-9
CASSLKTGGDYGYTF | TGTGCCAGCAGCCTAAAGACAGGGGGCGACTATGGCTACACCTTC | . | TRBD1 | TRBJ1-2 | TRBV3-1
CSAPTGGGNQPQHF | TGCAGTGCGCCGACAGGGGGTGGCAATCAGCCCCAGCATTTT | many | TRBD1 | TRBJ1-5 | TRBV20-1
CASSLKSTGSYEQYF | TGTGCCAGCAGCTTAAAGAGTACGGGATCCTACGAGCAGTACTTC | . | . | TRBJ2-7 | TRBV7-9
CASSEYIAGVANEQFF | TGTGCCAGCAGTGAATATATAGCAGGCGTAGCAAATGAGCAGTTCTTC | many | . | TRBJ2-1 | TRBV25-1
CASSSRLAGGQNYNEQFF | TGTGCCAGCAGCTCCCGACTAGCGGGGGGACAGAACTACAATGAGCAGTTCTTC | few | TRBD2 | TRBJ2-1 | TRBV4-2
CASSSRQGLREQYF | TGTGCCAGCAGCTCCAGACAGGGTTTGAGGGAGCAGTACTTC | . | TRBD1 | TRBJ2-7 | TRBV5-4
CAISERQGSTDTQYF | TGTGCCATCAGTGAGCGACAGGGTTCTACAGATACGCAGTATTTT | few | TRBD1 | TRBJ2-3 | TRBV10-3
CSASESTDTQYF | TGCAGTGCTAGTGAGAGCACAGATACGCAGTATTTT | . | . | TRBJ2-3 | TRBV20-1
CASSYGWDASTDTQYF | TGTGCCAGCAGTTATGGTTGGGACGCCAGCACAGATACGCAGTATTTT | few | . | TRBJ2-3 | TRBV6-6
CSAEGSYEQYF | TGCAGTGCGGAGGGGAGCTACGAGCAGTACTTC | many | . | TRBJ2-7 | TRBV20-1
CASSLVFVAADKNYGYTF | TGTGCCAGCAGCTTAGTATTCGTCGCGGCGGACAAAAACTATGGCTACACCTTC | many | . | TRBJ1-2 | TRBV11-2
CASSYKPVREQYF | TGTGCCAGCAGTTACAAGCCTGTAAGGGAGCAGTACTTC | many | . | TRBJ2-7 | TRBV6-2/TRBV6-3